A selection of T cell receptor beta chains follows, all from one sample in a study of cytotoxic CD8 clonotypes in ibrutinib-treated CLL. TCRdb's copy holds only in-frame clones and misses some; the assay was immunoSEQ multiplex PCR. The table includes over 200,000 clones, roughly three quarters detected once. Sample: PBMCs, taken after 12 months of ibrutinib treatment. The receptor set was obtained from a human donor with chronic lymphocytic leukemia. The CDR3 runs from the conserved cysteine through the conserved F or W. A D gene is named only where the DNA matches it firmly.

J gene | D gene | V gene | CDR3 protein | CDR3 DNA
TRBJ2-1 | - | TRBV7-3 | CASSLEPPNEQFF | TGTGCCAGCAGCTTAGAGCCCCCCAATGAGCAGTTCTTC
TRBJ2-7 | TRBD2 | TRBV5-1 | CASRLTGTKGYEQYF | TGCGCCAGCAGGCTGACCGGGACTAAAGGCTACGAGCAGTACTTC
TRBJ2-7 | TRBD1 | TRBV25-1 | CASSGDRAPLYEQYF | TGTGCCAGCAGTGGGGACAGGGCCCCCCTCTACGAGCAGTACTTC
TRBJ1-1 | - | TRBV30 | CAWSRAVTEAFF | TGTGCCTGGAGTAGGGCAGTCACTGAAGCTTTCTTT
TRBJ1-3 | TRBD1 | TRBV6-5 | CASKDRGSGNTIYF | TGTGCCAGCAAAGACAGGGGCTCTGGAAACACCATATATTTT
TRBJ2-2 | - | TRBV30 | CAWSSQISGELFF | TGTGCCTGGAGTTCCCAGATAAGCGGGGAGCTGTTTTTT
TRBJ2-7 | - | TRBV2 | CASTTFRRPYEQYF | TGTGCCAGCACAACGTTCCGGCGGCCCTACGAGCAGTACTTC
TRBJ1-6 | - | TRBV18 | CASSPPNSYNSPLHF | TGTGCCAGCTCACCACCCAACTCCTATAATTCACCCCTCCACTTT
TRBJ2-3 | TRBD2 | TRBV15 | CATSTRTSGTDTQYF | TGTGCCACCAGCACCAGGACTAGCGGTACAGATACGCAGTATTTT
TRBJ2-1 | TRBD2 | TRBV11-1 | CASTLAGVYNEQFF | TGTGCCAGCACCCTAGCGGGAGTTTACAATGAGCAGTTCTTC
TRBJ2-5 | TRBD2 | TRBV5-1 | CASRPTSGGETQYF | TGCGCCAGCAGACCCACTAGCGGCGGTGAGACCCAGTACTTC